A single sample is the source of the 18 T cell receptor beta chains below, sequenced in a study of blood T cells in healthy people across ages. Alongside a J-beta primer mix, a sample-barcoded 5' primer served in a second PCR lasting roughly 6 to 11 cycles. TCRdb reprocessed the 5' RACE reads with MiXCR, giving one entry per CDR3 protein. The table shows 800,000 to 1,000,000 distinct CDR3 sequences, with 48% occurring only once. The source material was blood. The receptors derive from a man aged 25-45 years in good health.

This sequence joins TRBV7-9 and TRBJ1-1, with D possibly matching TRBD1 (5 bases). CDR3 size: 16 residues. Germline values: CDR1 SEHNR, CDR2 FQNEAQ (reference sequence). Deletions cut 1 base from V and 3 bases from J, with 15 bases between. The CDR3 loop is CASSLVRDGGYTEAFF. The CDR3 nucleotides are TGTGCCAGCAGCTTAGTGAGGGACGGTGGGTACACTGAAGCTTTCTTT.

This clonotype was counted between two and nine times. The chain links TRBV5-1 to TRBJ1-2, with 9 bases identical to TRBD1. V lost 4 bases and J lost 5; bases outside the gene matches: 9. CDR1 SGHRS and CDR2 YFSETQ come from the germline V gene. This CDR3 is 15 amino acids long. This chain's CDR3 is CASSPLTGGIYGYTF. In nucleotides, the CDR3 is TGCGCCAGCAGCCCGCTGACAGGGGGGATTTATGGCTACACCTTC.

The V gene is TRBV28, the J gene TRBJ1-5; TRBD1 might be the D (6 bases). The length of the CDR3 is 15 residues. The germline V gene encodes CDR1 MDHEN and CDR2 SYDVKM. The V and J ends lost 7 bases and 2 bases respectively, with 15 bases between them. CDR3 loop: CASNPQGLGNQPQHF. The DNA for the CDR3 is TGTGCCAGCAACCCCCAGGGGCTGGGCAATCAGCCCCAGCATTTT.

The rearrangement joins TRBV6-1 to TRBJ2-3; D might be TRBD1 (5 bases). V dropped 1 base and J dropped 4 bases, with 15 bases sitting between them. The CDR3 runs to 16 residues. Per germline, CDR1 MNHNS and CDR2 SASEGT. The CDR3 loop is CASSEVRGRASDTQYF. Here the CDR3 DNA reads TGTGCCAGCAGTGAAGTACGCGGCAGGGCCTCAGATACGCAGTATTTT.

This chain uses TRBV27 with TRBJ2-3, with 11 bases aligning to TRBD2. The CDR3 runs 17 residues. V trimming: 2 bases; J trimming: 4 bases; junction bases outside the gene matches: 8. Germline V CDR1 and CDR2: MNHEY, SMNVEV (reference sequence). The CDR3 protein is CASSLGYLAGGADTQYF. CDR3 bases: TGTGCCAGCAGTTTAGGCTATCTAGCGGGAGGAGCAGATACGCAGTATTTT.

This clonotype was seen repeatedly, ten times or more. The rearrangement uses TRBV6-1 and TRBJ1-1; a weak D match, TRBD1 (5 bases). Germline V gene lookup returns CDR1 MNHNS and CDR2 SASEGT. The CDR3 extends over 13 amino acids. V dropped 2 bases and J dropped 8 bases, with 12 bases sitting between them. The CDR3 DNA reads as TGTGCCAGCAGTGAAACGATGACAGCCGAAGCTTTCTTT. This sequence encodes CASSETMTAEAFF.

CDR3 amino acids: CASSPMDYSYTQYF. The CDR3 nucleotides are TGTGCCAGCTCACCAATGGACTACTCTTATACGCAGTATTTT. The chain links TRBV18 to TRBJ2-3; D is possibly TRBD2 (6 bases). The V and J ends lost 2 bases and 7 bases respectively, with 13 bases between them. The CDR3 runs 14 residues. CDR1 is KGHSH and CDR2 is LQKENI in the germline V gene.

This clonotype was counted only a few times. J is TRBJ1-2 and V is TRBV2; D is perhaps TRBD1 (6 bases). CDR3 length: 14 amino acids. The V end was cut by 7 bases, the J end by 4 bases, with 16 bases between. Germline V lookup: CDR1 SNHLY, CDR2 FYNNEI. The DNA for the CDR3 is TGTGCCAGCAAGAAACAGGGTTCCGGCTATGGCTACACCTTC. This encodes CASKKQGSGYGYTF.

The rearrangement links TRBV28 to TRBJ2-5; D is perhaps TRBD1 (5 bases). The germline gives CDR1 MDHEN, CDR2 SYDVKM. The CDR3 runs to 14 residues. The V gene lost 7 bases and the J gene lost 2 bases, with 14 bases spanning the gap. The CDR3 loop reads CASNYSPGQETQYF. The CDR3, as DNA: TGTGCCAGCAACTATTCCCCAGGGCAAGAGACCCAGTACTTC.

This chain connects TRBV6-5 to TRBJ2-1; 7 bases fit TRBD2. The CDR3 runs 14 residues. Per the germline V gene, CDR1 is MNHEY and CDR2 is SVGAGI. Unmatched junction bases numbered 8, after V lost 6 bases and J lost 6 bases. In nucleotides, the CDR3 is TGTGCCAGCAGCCCCCGGGACTACCTCAATGAGCAGTTCTTC. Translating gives CASSPRDYLNEQFF.

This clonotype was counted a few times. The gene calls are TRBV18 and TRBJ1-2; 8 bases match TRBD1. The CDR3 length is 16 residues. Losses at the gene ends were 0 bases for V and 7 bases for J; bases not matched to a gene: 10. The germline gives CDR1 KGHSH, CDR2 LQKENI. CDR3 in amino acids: CASSPPEPGGESGYTF. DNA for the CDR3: TGTGCCAGCTCACCACCGGAGCCAGGGGGCGAAAGTGGCTACACCTTC.

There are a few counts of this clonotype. In DNA, the CDR3 is TGTGCCAGCAGCCGCGGACAGGAGAACACCGGGGAGCTGTTTTTT. Amino acids: CASSRGQENTGELFF. The rearrangement links TRBV6-5 to TRBJ2-2; TRBD1 matches 7 bases. The V gene end was trimmed by 6 bases and the J gene end by 1 base; junction bases not matched to a gene: 5. The CDR3 sequence is 15 residues long. Germline V gene lookup returns CDR1 MNHEY and CDR2 SVGAGI.

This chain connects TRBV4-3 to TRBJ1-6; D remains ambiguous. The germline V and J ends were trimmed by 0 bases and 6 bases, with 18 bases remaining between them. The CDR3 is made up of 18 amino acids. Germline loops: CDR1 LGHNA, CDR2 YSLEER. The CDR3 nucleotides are TGCGCCAGCAGCCAAGATGGGCAGGCGGTCTTGGGTAATTCACCCCTCCACTTT. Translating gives CASSQDGQAVLGNSPLHF.

CDR3 in amino acids: CASSKQTGNYGYTF. DNA of the CDR3: TGTGCCAGCAGCAAACAGACAGGGAACTATGGCTACACCTTC. The chain carries TRBV7-2 and TRBJ1-2, with 7 bases fitting TRBD1. From germline, CDR1 is SGHTA and CDR2 FQGNSA. The CDR3 loop spans 14 amino acids. Trimming cost V 5 bases and J 2 bases; bases outside gene matches: 5.

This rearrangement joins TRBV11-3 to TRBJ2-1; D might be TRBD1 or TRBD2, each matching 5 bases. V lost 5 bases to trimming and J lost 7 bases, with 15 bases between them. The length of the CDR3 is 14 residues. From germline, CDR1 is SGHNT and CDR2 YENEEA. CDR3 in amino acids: CASSPGWDGNEQFF. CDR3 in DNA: TGTGCCAGCAGCCCGGGGTGGGACGGGAATGAGCAGTTCTTC. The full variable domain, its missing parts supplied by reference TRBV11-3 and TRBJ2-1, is EAGVVQSPRYKIIEKKQPVAFWCNPISGHNTLYWYLQNLGQGPELLIRYENEEAVDDSQLPKDRFSAERLKGVDSTLKIQPAELGDSAVYLCASSPGWDGNEQFFGPGTRLTVL.

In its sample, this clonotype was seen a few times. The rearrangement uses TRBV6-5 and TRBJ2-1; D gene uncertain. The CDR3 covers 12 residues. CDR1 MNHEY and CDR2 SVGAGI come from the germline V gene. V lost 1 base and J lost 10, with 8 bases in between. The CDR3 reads CASSYLEGEQFF. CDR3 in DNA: TGTGCCAGCAGTTACTTAGAAGGGGAGCAGTTCTTC.

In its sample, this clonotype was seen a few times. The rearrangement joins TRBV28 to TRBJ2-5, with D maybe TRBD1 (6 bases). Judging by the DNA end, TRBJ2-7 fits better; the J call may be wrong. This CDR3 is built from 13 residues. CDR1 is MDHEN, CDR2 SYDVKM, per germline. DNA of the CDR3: TGTGCCAGCAGTCAAGGGGACAATTACGAGCAGTACTTC. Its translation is CASSQGDNYEQYF.

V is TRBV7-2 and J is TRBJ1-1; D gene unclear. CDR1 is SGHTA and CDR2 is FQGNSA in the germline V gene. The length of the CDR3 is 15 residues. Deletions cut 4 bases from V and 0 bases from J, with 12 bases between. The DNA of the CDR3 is TGTGCCAGCAGCTCCTCCGTAAATTTGAACACTGAAGCTTTCTTT. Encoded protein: CASSSSVNLNTEAFF.